The rows below give T cell receptor beta chains drawn from one sample of a study of blood T cell repertoires in COVID-19. This table comes from immunoSEQ multiplex PCR, and its TCRdb copy is limited to in-frame clones, with some not included. This sample has over 55,000 clones, with roughly four fifths found just once. Input material: peripheral blood. These receptor sequences come from a human donor in a cohort sampled during active COVID-19. Each CDR3 is given with its conserved first and last residue. D genes are given only for firm matches. The listing skips clone size in some rows; elsewhere it reads once, few, many or a size class.

d_call,j_call,v_call,clone_size,cdr3_aa,cdr3_nt
TRBD2,TRBJ2-1,TRBV6-5,NA,CASSSGGARGYEQFF,TGTGCCAGCAGTAGCGGGGGGGCCAGGGGGTATGAGCAGTTCTTC
NA,TRBJ1-1,TRBV5-1,NA,CASSLATGTEAFF,TGCGCCAGCAGCTTGGCCACCGGGACTGAAGCTTTCTTT
TRBD2,TRBJ2-2,TRBV15,NA,CATSREGGGITGELFF,TGTGCCACCAGCAGAGAGGGCGGGGGAATCACCGGGGAGCTGTTTTTT
TRBD2,TRBJ2-7,TRBV9,NA,CASSVEASGAYEQYF,TGTGCCAGCAGCGTAGAGGCTAGCGGGGCCTACGAGCAGTACTTC
NA,TRBJ1-5,TRBV6-5,NA,CASGPDSSNQPQHF,TGTGCCAGCGGTCCCGACAGTAGCAATCAGCCCCAGCATTTT
NA,TRBJ1-1,TRBV7-9,few,CASSPTGHMNTEAFF,TGTGCCAGCAGCCCGACGGGACACATGAACACTGAAGCTTTCTTT
TRBD2,TRBJ2-3,TRBV29-1,NA,CSAGPSGLTDTQYF,TGCAGCGCAGGTCCTTCGGGACTAACAGATACGCAGTATTTT
NA,TRBJ2-1,TRBV15,NA,CATSSETRIEQFF,TGTGCCACCAGCAGCGAGACTAGGATCGAGCAGTTCTTC
NA,TRBJ1-1,TRBV10-2,once,CASRGVSTEAFF,TGCGCCAGCAGAGGGGTGAGCACTGAAGCTTTCTTT
NA,TRBJ1-1,TRBV5-1,NA,CASSLVLNGEAFF,TGCGCCAGCAGCTTGGTCCTGAACGGTGAAGCTTTCTTT
TRBD1,TRBJ1-3,TRBV2,NA,CASSAGTGAHSGNTIYF,TGTGCCAGCAGCGCCGGGACAGGGGCCCACTCTGGAAACACCATATATTTT
TRBD2,TRBJ2-2,TRBV7-2,NA,CASRISGGRGGELFF,TGTGCCAGCAGAATTAGCGGGGGTAGGGGCGGGGAGCTGTTTTTT
NA,TRBJ1-1,TRBV5-5,NA,CASSLGRDTEAFF,TGTGCCAGCAGCTTGGGCAGGGACACTGAAGCTTTCTTT
NA,TRBJ1-2,TRBV11-2,NA,CASSSNRGRSYGYTF,TGTGCCAGCAGCTCAAACCGGGGTCGAAGCTATGGCTACACCTTC
NA,TRBJ1-5,TRBV2,NA,CASRRLSNQPQHF,TGTGCCAGCAGGCGACTGAGCAATCAGCCCCAGCATTTT
NA,TRBJ1-1,TRBV6-5,NA,CAGLGWTEAFF,TGTGCCGGTTTGGGCTGGACTGAAGCTTTCTTT
NA,TRBJ1-1,TRBV5-1,NA,CASSLVAENTEAFF,TGCGCCAGCAGCTTGGTGGCAGAGAACACTGAAGCTTTCTTT
NA,TRBJ1-2,TRBV6-5,NA,CASRPPSGTLNGYTF,TGTGCCAGCAGGCCTCCCTCCGGGACATTGAATGGCTACACCTTC
NA,TRBJ1-3,TRBV13,NA,CASSLEQSGGNTIYF,TGTGCCAGCAGCTTGGAGCAATCTGGAGGAAACACCATATATTTT
NA,TRBJ1-3,TRBV3-1/TRBV3-2,once,CASSQDQGPVSGNTIYF,TGTGCCAGCAGCCAAGACCAGGGGCCGGTCTCTGGAAACACCATATATTTT
TRBD1,TRBJ2-7,TRBV28,few,CASSLRDRNYEQYF,TGTGCCAGCAGTTTACGGGACAGAAATTACGAGCAGTACTTC
NA,TRBJ1-2,TRBV6-2/TRBV6-3,NA,CASSYSTELGYTF,TGTGCCAGCAGTTACTCGACAGAATTGGGCTACACCTTC
NA,TRBJ2-7,TRBV6-2/TRBV6-3,NA,CASSYMGRGTYEQYF,TGTGCCAGCAGTTACATGGGTAGGGGTACCTACGAGCAGTACTTC
TRBD2,TRBJ2-2,TRBV5-8,many,CASSIGTSGGAAGELFF,TGTGCCAGCAGCATCGGGACTAGCGGGGGGGCCGCCGGGGAGCTGTTTTTT
NA,TRBJ1-4,TRBV10-3,NA,CAISQGTNEKLFF,TGTGCCATCAGTCAGGGGACTAATGAAAAACTGTTTTTT
NA,TRBJ1-3,TRBV7-2,NA,CASSSQGSSGNTIYF,TGTGCCAGCAGCTCACAGGGCAGCTCTGGAAACACCATATATTTT
TRBD2,TRBJ2-3,TRBV19,NA,CASRPRGGKDTQYF,TGTGCCAGTAGACCCCGGGGGGGCAAAGATACGCAGTATTTT
NA,TRBJ1-4,TRBV5-8,NA,CASSFYQGREKLFF,TGTGCCAGCAGCTTCTATCAGGGGCGTGAAAAACTGTTTTTT
TRBD2,TRBJ2-2,TRBV7-3,NA,CASSLYSGGGSGELFF,TGTGCCAGCAGCCTCTATAGCGGGGGTGGCTCCGGGGAGCTGTTTTTT
TRBD2,TRBJ2-1,TRBV4-1,NA,CASSQEAGGRGEQFF,TGCGCCAGCAGCCAAGAAGCGGGGGGCCGCGGTGAGCAGTTCTTC
TRBD1,TRBJ1-5,TRBV28,NA,CASRWGQGSHRNQPQHF,TGTGCCAGCAGATGGGGACAGGGATCACACCGCAATCAGCCCCAGCATTTT
NA,TRBJ2-1,TRBV7-9,NA,CASSAPQKTIQEQFF,TGTGCCAGCAGCGCTCCCCAGAAGACAATTCAAGAGCAGTTCTTC
NA,TRBJ1-1,TRBV28,NA,CASSPARGGTEAFF,TGTGCCAGCAGCCCCGCTCGAGGGGGCACTGAAGCTTTCTTT
TRBD1,TRBJ2-4,TRBV9,NA,CASSETGWRNIQYF,TGTGCCAGCAGCGAGACAGGGTGGCGAAACATTCAGTACTTC
TRBD1,TRBJ1-2,TRBV19,NA,CASSIGRGNYGYTF,TGTGCCAGTAGTATTGGCAGGGGGAACTATGGCTACACCTTC
NA,TRBJ2-2,TRBV6-5,NA,CASREAITGELFF,TGTGCCAGCAGGGAGGCGATCACCGGGGAGCTGTTTTTT